The 8 T cell receptor beta chains presented below share a single source sample, sequenced in a study of blood T cell repertoires in COVID-19. The table came from immunoSEQ multiplex PCR; TCRdb's copy has only in-frame clones and leaves some out. The sample yields over 250,000 clones, approximately 89% seen once. The specimen sequenced was PBMCs or T cells enriched from blood (not recorded which). The receptor set was obtained from a woman aged 55-70 years who had recovered from COVID-19.

This clone was observed a few times. The chain uses TRBV28 and TRBJ2-3; 13 positions match TRBD2. Per the germline V gene, CDR1 is MDHEN and CDR2 is SYDVKM. V trimming: 2 bases; J trimming: 3 bases; junction bases outside the gene matches: 8. There are 18 residues in the CDR3. The CDR3 region is CASSLPPGTSGATDTQYF. In nucleotides, the CDR3 is TGTGCCAGCAGTTTACCCCCCGGGACTAGCGGGGCTACAGATACGCAGTATTTT.

This clone was seen a single time. The rearrangement joins TRBV7-2 to TRBJ2-1, with a tentative D call TRBD1 (5 bases). Between the trimmed V and J ends, which lost 1 base and 3 bases, there was a span of 10 bases. The germline V gene has CDR1 SGHTA and CDR2 FQGNSA. This CDR3 spans 15 amino acids. DNA for the CDR3: TGTGCCAGCAGCTTAGTAGGGGTCCGCTACAATGAGCAGTTCTTC. It encodes CASSLVGVRYNEQFF. The variable domain in full, completed from reference TRBV7-2 and TRBJ2-1, reads GAGVSQSPSNKVTEKGKDVELRCDPISGHTALYWYRQSLGQGLEFLIYFQGNSAPDKSGLPSDRFSAERTGGSVSTLTIQRTQQEDSAVYLCASSLVGVRYNEQFFGPGTRLTVL.

This clone was detected many times. The chain is built from TRBV5-1 and TRBJ2-5; D perhaps matches TRBD2 (6 bases). CDR1 SGHRS and CDR2 YFSETQ come from the germline V gene. Trimming shortened V by 0 bases and J by 5 bases, and 11 bases separated the two germline ends. There are 14 residues in the CDR3. CDR3 sequence reads: CASSLAGVDETQYF. As DNA, the CDR3 is TGCGCCAGCAGCTTGGCGGGAGTGGACGAGACCCAGTACTTC.

This clone was counted a few times. The J gene is TRBJ2-3, the V gene TRBV10-1, with 10 bases matching TRBD2. CDR1 and CDR2 (germline): WNHNN, SYGVQD (reference sequence). This CDR3 has 16 residues. The V gene end was trimmed by 0 bases and the J gene end by 2 bases; junction bases not matched to a gene: 2. CDR3 region: CASSESGLADTDTQYF. The CDR3 DNA is TGCGCCAGCAGTGAGTCTGGACTAGCGGACACAGATACGCAGTATTTT.

This chain joins TRBV18 and TRBJ1-5; D is undetermined. The CDR3 totals 16 residues. The germline V and J ends were trimmed by 0 bases and 4 bases, with 13 bases remaining between them. CDR1 is KGHSH and CDR2 is LQKENI in the germline V gene. CDR3 protein: CASSPPGLTANQPQHF. CDR3 DNA sequence: TGTGCCAGCTCACCACCCGGACTCACCGCGAATCAGCCCCAGCATTTT. Combining the CDR3 with reference TRBV18 and TRBJ1-5 gives the whole variable domain NAGVMQNPRHLVRRRGQEARLRCSPMKGHSHVYWYRQLPEEGLKFMVYLQKENIIDESGMPKERFSAEFPKEGPSILRIQQVVRGDSAAYFCASSPPGLTANQPQHFGDGTRLSIL.

The count of this clone is one. This chain links TRBV15 with TRBJ2-3; maybe TRBD1 (5 bases). The CDR3 is made up of 15 amino acids. Trimming left V 1 base short and J 6 bases short, with 14 bases between. The germline CDR1 and CDR2 sequences are LNHNV and YYDKDF (reference sequence). The CDR3 nucleotides are TGTGCCACCAGCAGAGTATTAGGGGCCCGGGATACGCAGTATTTT. It encodes CATSRVLGARDTQYF.

This chain uses TRBV12-3 or TRBV12-4 with TRBJ1-1; maybe TRBD1 (6 bases). This CDR3 has 12 residues. V gave up 3 bases and J gave up 8 bases, with 10 bases separating them. The CDR3 here is CASSFWGTEAFF. The DNA for the CDR3 is TGTGCCAGCAGTTTTTGGGGGACAGAAGCTTTCTTT.

This chain joins TRBV19 and TRBJ2-1; 15 bases line up with TRBD2. V shed 5 bases, J shed 7 bases, and the junction held 15 bases outside the gene matches. There are 19 residues in the CDR3. Germline values: CDR1 LNHDA, CDR2 SQIVND (reference sequence). The CDR3 DNA is TGTGCCAGTAGTCCCGGACTAGCGGGAGGGCGCGTAGGGCGTAATGAGCAGTTCTTC. The encoded protein is CASSPGLAGGRVGRNEQFF.